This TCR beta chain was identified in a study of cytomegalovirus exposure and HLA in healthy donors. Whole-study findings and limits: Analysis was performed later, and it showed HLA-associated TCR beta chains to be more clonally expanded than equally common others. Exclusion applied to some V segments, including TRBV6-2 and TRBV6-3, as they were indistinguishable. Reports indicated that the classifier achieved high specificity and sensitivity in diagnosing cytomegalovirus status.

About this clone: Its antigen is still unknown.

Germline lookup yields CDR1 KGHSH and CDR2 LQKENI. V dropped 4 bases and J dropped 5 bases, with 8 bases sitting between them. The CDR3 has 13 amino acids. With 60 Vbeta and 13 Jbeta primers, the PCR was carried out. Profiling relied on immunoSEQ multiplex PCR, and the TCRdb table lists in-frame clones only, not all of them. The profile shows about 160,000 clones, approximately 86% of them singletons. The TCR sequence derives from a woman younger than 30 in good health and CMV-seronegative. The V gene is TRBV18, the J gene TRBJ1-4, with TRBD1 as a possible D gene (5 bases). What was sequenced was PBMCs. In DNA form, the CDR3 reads TGTGCCAGCTCACGTTGGGGCAATGAAAAACTGTTTTTT. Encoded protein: CASSRWGNEKLFF.